This TCR beta chain was sequenced in a study of response to subunit inactivated influenza vaccine. Each CDR3 protein is one row after TCRdb ran MiXCR on the RT-PCR reads. Of 650,000 to 850,000 distinct CDR3 sequences in the sample, approximately 15% were seen once. The clonotype originates from a man aged 50-60 years who received an inactivated influenza vaccine. The specimen was PBMCs from blood, collected around 14 days before vaccination.

The CDR3 reads CASEATSTQYF. CDR3 nucleotides: TGTGCCAGCGAAGCGACTAGTACGCAGTATTTT. The chain joins TRBV7-9 to TRBJ2-3, with D possibly TRBD2 on 6 matching bases. The CDR3 has 11 residues. V shed 8 bases and J shed 8 bases, with 11 bases lying between them. From germline, CDR1 is SEHNR and CDR2 FQNEAQ (reference sequence). The full variable domain, with the rest looked up from reference TRBV7-9 and TRBJ2-3, is DTGVSQNPRHKITKRGQNVTFRCDPISEHNRLYWYRQTLGQGPEFLTYFQNEAQLEKSRLLSDRFSAERPKGSFSTLEIQRTEQGDSAMYLCASEATSTQYFGPGTRLTVL.